These 21 T cell receptor beta chains share one sample of origin, sequenced in a study of OX40 agonist ivuxolimab in advanced cancers. The method was immunoSEQ multiplex PCR; TCRdb's version includes in-frame clones alone and lacks a portion of them. This sample yields roughly 11,000 clones, of which approximately 80% are seen a single time; about 14% belongs to the top ten. This sample comprised CD4+ or CD8+ T cells sorted from blood, obtained in a trial of the OX40 agonist ivuxolimab. The receptors here all came from an adult with an advanced solid tumor such as melanoma, head and neck, liver or kidney cancer.

Notes on this clone: The sample holds other DNA sequences that translate to the same CDR3. This sequence joins TRBV9 and TRBJ2-5, with D perhaps assigned TRBD1 or TRBD2 (5 bases each). Trimming stripped 0 bases from V and 2 bases from J, with 14 bases between. CDR3 length: 16 residues. Germline loops: CDR1 SGDLS, CDR2 YYNGEE. CDR3: CASSVGNGGGQETQYF. The CDR3 bases are TGTGCCAGCAGCGTAGGAAACGGTGGGGGTCAAGAGACCCAGTACTTC. The whole variable domain, filled in from reference TRBV9 and TRBJ2-5, reads DSGVTQTPKHLITATGQRVTLRCSPRSGDLSVYWYQQSLDQGLQFLIQYYNGEERAKGNILERFSAQQFPDLHSELNLSSLELGDSALYFCASSVGNGGGQETQYFGPGTRLLVL.

This clone turned up a few times. The chain recombines TRBV7-9 with TRBJ2-1; D uncertain. V shed 7 bases and J shed 3 bases, with 7 bases lying between them. CDR1 SEHNR and CDR2 FQNEAQ come from the germline V gene (reference sequence). The CDR3 covers 12 residues. This chain's CDR3 is CASTSSYNEQFF. In DNA form, the CDR3 reads TGTGCCAGCACCTCTAGCTACAATGAGCAGTTCTTC. The full variable domain, with the rest looked up from reference TRBV7-9 and TRBJ2-1, is DTGVSQNPRHKITKRGQNVTFRCDPISEHNRLYWYRQTLGQGPEFLTYFQNEAQLEKSRLLSDRFSAERPKGSFSTLEIQRTEQGDSAMYLCASTSSYNEQFFGPGTRLTVL.

The rearrangement links TRBV9 to TRBJ1-6, with D maybe TRBD1 (6 bases). Between the trimmed V and J ends, which lost 0 bases and 9 bases, there was a span of 10 bases. The CDR3 runs 14 residues. Germline CDR1 SGDLS, CDR2 YYNGEE. The CDR3 loop is CASSVGTEISPLHF. CDR3 nucleotides: TGTGCCAGCAGCGTAGGGACAGAGATTTCACCCCTCCACTTT.

The rearrangement joins TRBV10-3 to TRBJ1-4; the D is unclear. Trimming stripped 1 base from V and 5 bases from J, with 14 bases between. The CDR3 is 16 amino acids. Germline lookup yields CDR1 ENHRY and CDR2 SYGVKD. Here the CDR3 DNA reads TGTGCCATCAGTGAGTGGCTCACCAAAAGGAATGAAAAACTGTTTTTT. Protein sequence: CAISEWLTKRNEKLFF.

The chain carries TRBV27 and TRBJ1-5, with 8 bases that match TRBD1. Trimming cost V 5 bases and J 11 bases; bases outside gene matches: 11. Per germline, CDR1 MNHEY and CDR2 SMNVEV (reference sequence). The CDR3 consists of 14 residues. The CDR3 protein is CASSPQGAPRAQHF. The DNA for the CDR3 is TGTGCCAGCAGTCCCCAGGGGGCCCCCCGGGCCCAGCATTTT.

The chain employs TRBV19 and TRBJ1-1; D is unclear. From germline, CDR1 is LNHDA and CDR2 SQIVND (reference sequence). The V end was cut by 3 bases, the J end by 2 bases, with 7 bases between. This CDR3 is 13 amino acids long. The CDR3: CASSMALNTEAFF. The CDR3 region has the DNA TGTGCCAGTAGTATGGCACTTAACACTGAAGCTTTCTTT.

The V call is TRBV27, the J call TRBJ2-1, with 9 bases that match TRBD2. Germline CDR1 is MNHEY and CDR2 is SMNVEV (reference sequence). CDR3 length equals 12 residues. Here the CDR3 DNA reads TGTGCTAGCGGGGGAATTAGGGATGAGCAGTTCTTC. It translates to CASGGIRDEQFF.

This clone was seen a handful of times. The chain carries TRBV11-3 and TRBJ1-1; D uncertain. The germline V gene has CDR1 SGHNT and CDR2 YENEEA. The CDR3 spans 12 residues. V was trimmed by 5 bases and J by 1 base, leaving 5 bases between them. CDR3: CASSVGNTEAFF. In nucleotides, the CDR3 is TGTGCCAGCAGCGTGGGGAACACTGAAGCTTTCTTT.

This clone was detected only a few times. The chain carries TRBV15 and TRBJ1-1; TRBD1 might be the D (6 bases). V lost 3 bases and J 4 bases, leaving 15 bases between the germline ends. There are 15 residues in the CDR3. Germline loops: CDR1 LNHNV, CDR2 YYDKDF (reference sequence). The CDR3, as DNA: TGTGCCACCAGCAGGGACAGAACGGGGACCACTGAAGCTTTCTTT. Translating gives CATSRDRTGTTEAFF.

The rearrangement uses TRBV2 and TRBJ2-4; TRBD1 agrees at 8 bases. Germline trimming cut 4 bases from V and 10 bases from J; bases unmatched to any gene: 9. Germline CDR1 reads SNHLY; CDR2 reads FYNNEI. This CDR3 region has 14 residues. The CDR3 sequence is CASSVPDRVLIQYF. The DNA for the CDR3 is TGTGCCAGCAGTGTCCCGGACAGGGTGCTTATTCAGTACTTC.

This clone was picked up one time. This sequence joins TRBV30 and TRBJ1-1; the match to TRBD1 covers 8 bases. The CDR3 is made up of 12 amino acids. Germline V CDR1 and CDR2: GTSNPN, SVGIG (reference sequence). After removal of 7 bases from V and 2 bases from J, the junction contained 3 bases not matched to a gene. CDR3 in amino acids: CALDRDNTEAFF. As DNA, the CDR3 is TGTGCCTTGGACAGGGATAACACTGAAGCTTTCTTT.

This clone was found a few times. The chain is built from TRBV10-1 and TRBJ1-1; 12 nucleotides line up with TRBD1. Germline trimming cut 4 bases from V and 4 bases from J; bases unmatched to any gene: 10. The CDR3 has 17 amino acids. The germline gives CDR1 WNHNN, CDR2 SYGVQD (reference sequence). In DNA, the CDR3 is TGCGCCAGCAGTGGCCGGGACAGGGGGCTGAGTGGCACTGAAGCTTTCTTT. Protein product: CASSGRDRGLSGTEAFF.

The chain is built from TRBV2 and TRBJ2-7; 8 bases are a match to TRBD1. J lost 3 bases, V lost 2 bases, and 3 bases had no gene match. The germline V gene has CDR1 SNHLY and CDR2 FYNNEI. This CDR3 is built from 14 residues. The CDR3 sequence: CASSEYGTGYEQYF. CDR3 in DNA: TGTGCCAGCAGTGAATACGGGACAGGCTACGAGCAGTACTTC.

The V gene is TRBV9, the J gene TRBJ2-3; TRBD1 matches at 7 bases. With V trimmed by 3 bases and J by 6 bases, 10 bases remained unmatched. CDR1 SGDLS and CDR2 YYNGEE come from the germline V gene. The CDR3 is 15 residues long. Here the CDR3 DNA reads TGTGCCAGCAGCGCCCGAGGACAGGTCACGGATACGCAGTATTTT. Protein sequence: CASSARGQVTDTQYF.

The CDR3 sequence: CASSLDRECCGYTF. The CDR3 DNA sequence: TGCGCCAGCAGCTTAGACAGGGAGTGCTGTGGCTACACCTTC. This rearrangement joins TRBV5-1 to TRBJ1-2, with 7 bases fitting TRBD1. V lost 2 bases and J lost 7; bases outside the gene matches: 8. The CDR3 extends over 14 amino acids. Germline CDR1 SGHRS, CDR2 YFSETQ.

The gene calls are TRBV29-1 and TRBJ2-7; D is possibly TRBD2 (8 bases). CDR3 length: 14 amino acids. Between the trimmed V and J ends, which lost 5 bases and 5 bases, there was a span of 19 bases. CDR1 SQVTM and CDR2 ANQGSEA come from the germline V gene. CDR3 nucleotides: TGCAGCGTTAGCGGGAGACAGGGTAGCGACGAGCAGTACTTC. Translation: CSVSGRQGSDEQYF.

The rearrangement uses TRBV9 and TRBJ2-1; TRBD1 agrees at 8 bases. Looked up from germline, CDR1 is SGDLS and CDR2 is YYNGEE. V trimming: 3 bases; J trimming: 3 bases; junction bases outside the gene matches: 5. The CDR3 covers 15 residues. The CDR3 DNA reads TGTGCCAGCAGCGGACAGGGGAACCTCTACAATGAGCAGTTCTTC. Translated, it gives CASSGQGNLYNEQFF.

The gene calls are TRBV7-9 and TRBJ1-5; weak D call: TRBD1 (5 bases). Per the germline V gene, CDR1 is SEHNR and CDR2 is FQNEAQ (reference sequence). The length of the CDR3 is 17 residues. The V end was cut by 5 bases, the J end by 0 bases, with 17 bases between. The CDR3 protein is CASSPPRGGSSNQPQHF. The CDR3 DNA sequence: TGTGCCAGCAGCCCGCCGAGGGGAGGATCTAGCAATCAGCCCCAGCATTTT.

This chain connects TRBV5-1 to TRBJ2-3; weak D call: TRBD2 (5 bases). The V end lost 4 bases, the J end lost 5 bases, and 32 bases lay between the germline ends. The CDR3 length is 20 residues. In germline, CDR1 is SGHRS, CDR2 YFSETQ. CDR3: CASSQATLTLLAGRGDTQYF. Written as DNA, the CDR3 is TGCGCCAGCAGCCAAGCAACGCTGACGCTACTGGCGGGTCGTGGAGATACGCAGTATTTT.

The chain has TRBV27 and TRBJ2-6; D gene ambiguous. Germline CDR1 MNHEY, CDR2 SMNVEV (reference sequence). Trimming took off 0 bases at V and 0 bases at J, with 18 bases between the two ends. The CDR3 runs 20 residues. The CDR3 region has the DNA TGTGCCAGCAGTTTATCCCACGGCCCTACCTCCTCCTCTGGGGCCAACGTCCTGACTTTC. As protein: CASSLSHGPTSSSGANVLTF. The variable domain in full, completed from reference TRBV27 and TRBJ2-6, reads EAQVTQNPRYLITVTGKKLTVTCSQNMNHEYMSWYRQDPGLGLRQIYYSMNVEVTDKGDVPEGYKVSRKEKRNFPLILESPSPNQTSLYFCASSLSHGPTSSSGANVLTFGAGSRLTVL.

The rearrangement uses TRBV30 and TRBJ2-1; D not resolved. Between the trimmed V and J ends, which lost 5 bases and 5 bases, there was a span of 10 bases. CDR1 GTSNPN and CDR2 SVGIG come from the germline V gene (reference sequence). The CDR3 is 12 residues long. CDR3 in amino acids: CAWAYRDNEQFF. DNA of the CDR3: TGTGCCTGGGCCTACAGAGACAATGAGCAGTTCTTC.